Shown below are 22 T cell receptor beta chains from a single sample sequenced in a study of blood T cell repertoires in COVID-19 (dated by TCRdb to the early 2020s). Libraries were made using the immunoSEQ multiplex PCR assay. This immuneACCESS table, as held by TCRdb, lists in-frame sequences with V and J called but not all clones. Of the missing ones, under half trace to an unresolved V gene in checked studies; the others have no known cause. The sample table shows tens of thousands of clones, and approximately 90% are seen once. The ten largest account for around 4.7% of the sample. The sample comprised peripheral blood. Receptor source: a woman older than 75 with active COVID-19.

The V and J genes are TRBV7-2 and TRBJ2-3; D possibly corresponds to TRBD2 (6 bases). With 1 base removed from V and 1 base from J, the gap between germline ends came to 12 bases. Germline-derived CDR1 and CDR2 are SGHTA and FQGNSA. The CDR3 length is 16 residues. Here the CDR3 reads CASSLGVAGRTDTQYF. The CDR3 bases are TGTGCCAGCAGCTTAGGGGTTGCGGGACGCACAGATACGCAGTATTTT.

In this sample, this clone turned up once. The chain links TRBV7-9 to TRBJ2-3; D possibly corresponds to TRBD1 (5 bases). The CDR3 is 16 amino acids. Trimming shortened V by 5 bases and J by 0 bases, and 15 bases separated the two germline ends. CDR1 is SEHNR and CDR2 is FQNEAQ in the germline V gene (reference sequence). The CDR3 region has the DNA TGTGCCAGCAGCGCAACAGGAGCTGCTAGCACAGATACGCAGTATTTT. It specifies CASSATGAASTDTQYF.

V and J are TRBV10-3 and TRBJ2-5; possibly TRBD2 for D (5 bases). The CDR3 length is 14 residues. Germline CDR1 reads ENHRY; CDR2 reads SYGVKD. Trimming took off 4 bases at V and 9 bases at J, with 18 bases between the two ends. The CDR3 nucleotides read TGTGCCATCAGTGTGGACCCACCCGCAGCGGCCCAGTACTTC. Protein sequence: CAISVDPPAAAQYF.

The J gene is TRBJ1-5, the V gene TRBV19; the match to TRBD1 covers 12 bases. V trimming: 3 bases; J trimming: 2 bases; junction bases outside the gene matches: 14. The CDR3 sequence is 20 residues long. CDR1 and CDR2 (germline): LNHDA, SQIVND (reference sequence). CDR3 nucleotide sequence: TGTGCCAGTAGTATGGTTAACCGAGGGACAGGGGGCTTCGGCAATCAGCCCCAGCATTTT. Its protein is CASSMVNRGTGGFGNQPQHF.

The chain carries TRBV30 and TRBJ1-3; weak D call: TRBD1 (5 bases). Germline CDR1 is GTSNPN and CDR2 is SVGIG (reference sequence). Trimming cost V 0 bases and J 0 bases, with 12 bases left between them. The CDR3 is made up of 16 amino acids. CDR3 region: CAWSVPKTDSGNTIYF. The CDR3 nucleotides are TGTGCCTGGAGTGTACCCAAGACAGACTCTGGAAACACCATATATTTT.

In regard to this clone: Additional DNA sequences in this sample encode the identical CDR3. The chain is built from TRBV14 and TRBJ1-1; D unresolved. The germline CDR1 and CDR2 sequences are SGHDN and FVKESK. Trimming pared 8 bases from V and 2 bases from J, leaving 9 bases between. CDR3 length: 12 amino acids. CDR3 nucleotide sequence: TGTGCCAGCTCAGGATTTAACACTGAAGCTTTCTTT. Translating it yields CASSGFNTEAFF.

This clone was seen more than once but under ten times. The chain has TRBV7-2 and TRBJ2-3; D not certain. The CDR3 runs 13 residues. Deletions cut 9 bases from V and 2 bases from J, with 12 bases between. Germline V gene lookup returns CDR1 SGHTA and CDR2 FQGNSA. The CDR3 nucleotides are TGTGCCAGTCGCGCGGAACCCACAGATACGCAGTATTTT. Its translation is CASRAEPTDTQYF.

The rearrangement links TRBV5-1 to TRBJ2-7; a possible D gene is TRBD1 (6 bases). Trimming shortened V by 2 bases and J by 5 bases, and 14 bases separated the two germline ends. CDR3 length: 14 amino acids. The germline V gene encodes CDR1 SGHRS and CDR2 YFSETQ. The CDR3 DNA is TGCGCCAGCAGCTTTTTTCCGGGACACGACGAGCAGTACTTC. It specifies CASSFFPGHDEQYF.

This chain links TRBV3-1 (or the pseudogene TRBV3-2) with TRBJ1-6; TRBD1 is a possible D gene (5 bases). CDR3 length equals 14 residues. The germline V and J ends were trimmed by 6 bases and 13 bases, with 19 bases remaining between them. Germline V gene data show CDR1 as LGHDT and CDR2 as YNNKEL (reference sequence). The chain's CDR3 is CASSPPGDYAPLHF. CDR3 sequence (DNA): TGTGCCAGCAGTCCCCCCGGGGACTATGCTCCCCTCCACTTT.

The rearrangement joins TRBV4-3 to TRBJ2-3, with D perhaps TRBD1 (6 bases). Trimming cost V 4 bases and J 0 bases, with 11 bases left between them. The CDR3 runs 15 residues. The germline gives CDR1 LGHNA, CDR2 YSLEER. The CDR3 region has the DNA TGCGCCAGCAGCCGAAGGACAGCGAGCACAGATACGCAGTATTTT. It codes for CASSRRTASTDTQYF.

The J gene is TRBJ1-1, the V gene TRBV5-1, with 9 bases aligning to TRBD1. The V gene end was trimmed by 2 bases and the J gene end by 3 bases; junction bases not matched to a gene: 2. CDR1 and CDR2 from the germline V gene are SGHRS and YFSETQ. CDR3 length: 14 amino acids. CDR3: CASSFDRGYTEAFF. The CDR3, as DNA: TGCGCCAGCAGCTTCGACAGGGGGTACACTGAAGCTTTCTTT. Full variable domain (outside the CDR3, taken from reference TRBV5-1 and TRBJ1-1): KAGVTQTPRYLIKTRGQQVTLSCSPISGHRSVSWYQQTPGQGLQFLFEYFSETQRNKGNFPGRFSGRQFSNSRSEMNVSTLELGDSALYLCASSFDRGYTEAFFGQGTRLTVV.

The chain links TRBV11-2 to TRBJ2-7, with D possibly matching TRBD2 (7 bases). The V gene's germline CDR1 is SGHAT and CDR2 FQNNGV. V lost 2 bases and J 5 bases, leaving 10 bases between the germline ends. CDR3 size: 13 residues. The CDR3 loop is CASSLRGGDEQYF. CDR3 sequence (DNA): TGTGCCAGCAGCTTAAGGGGGGGAGACGAGCAGTACTTC.

CDR3: CASSANSGLTEAFF. CDR3 in DNA: TGTGCCAGCAGCGCAAACAGTGGTCTGACTGAAGCTTTCTTT. The V and J genes are TRBV7-3 and TRBJ1-1; no definite D call. The CDR3 is 14 amino acids. Trimming shortened V by 5 bases and J by 5 bases, and 15 bases separated the two germline ends. Germline CDR1 is SGHTA and CDR2 is FQGTGA.

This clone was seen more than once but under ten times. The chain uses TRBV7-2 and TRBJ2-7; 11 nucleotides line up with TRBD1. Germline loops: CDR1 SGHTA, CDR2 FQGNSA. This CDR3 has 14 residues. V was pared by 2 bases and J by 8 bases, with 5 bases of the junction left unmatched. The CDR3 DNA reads TGTGCCAGCAGCTTACCGGACAGGGGGCGTAAGCAGTACTTC. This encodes CASSLPDRGRKQYF.

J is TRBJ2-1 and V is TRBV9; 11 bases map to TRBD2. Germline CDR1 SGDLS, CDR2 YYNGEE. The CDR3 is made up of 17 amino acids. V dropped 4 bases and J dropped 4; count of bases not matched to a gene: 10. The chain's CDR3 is CASSKKPGTSGYNEQFF. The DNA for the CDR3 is TGTGCCAGCAGCAAAAAGCCCGGGACTAGCGGATACAATGAGCAGTTCTTC.

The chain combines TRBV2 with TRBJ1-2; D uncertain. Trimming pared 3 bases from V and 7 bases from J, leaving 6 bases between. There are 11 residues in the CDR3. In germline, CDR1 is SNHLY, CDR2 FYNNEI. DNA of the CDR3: TGTGCCAGCAGTGAGTCTTCTGGCTACACCTTC. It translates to CASSESSGYTF.

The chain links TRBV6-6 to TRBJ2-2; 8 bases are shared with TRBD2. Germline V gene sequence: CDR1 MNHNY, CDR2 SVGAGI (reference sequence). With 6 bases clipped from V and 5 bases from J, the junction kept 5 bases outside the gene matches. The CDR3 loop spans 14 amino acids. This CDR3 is CASRSGRGTGELFF. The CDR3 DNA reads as TGTGCCAGCAGGTCCGGGAGGGGGACCGGGGAGCTGTTTTTT.

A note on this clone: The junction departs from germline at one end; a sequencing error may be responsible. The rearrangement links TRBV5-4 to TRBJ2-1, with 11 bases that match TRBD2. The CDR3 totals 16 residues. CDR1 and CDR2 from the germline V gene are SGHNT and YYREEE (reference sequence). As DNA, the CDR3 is TGTACCAGCAGCTTAACTAGCGGGAGCTCCTACAATGAGCAGTTCTTC. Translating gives CTSSLTSGSSYNEQFF.

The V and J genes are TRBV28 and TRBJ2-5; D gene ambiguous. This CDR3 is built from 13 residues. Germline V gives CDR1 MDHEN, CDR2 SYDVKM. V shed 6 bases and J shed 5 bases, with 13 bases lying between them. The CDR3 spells CASSSRPYETQYF. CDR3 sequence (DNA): TGTGCCAGCAGCTCGAGGCCTTATGAGACCCAGTACTTC.

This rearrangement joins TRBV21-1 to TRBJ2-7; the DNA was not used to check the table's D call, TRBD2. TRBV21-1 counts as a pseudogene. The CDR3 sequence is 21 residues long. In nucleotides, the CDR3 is TGTGCCAGCAGCAACCAACCCGGGGGGCAGGCTAGCGGGAGGGCCTCCTACGAGCAGTACTTC. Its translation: CASSNQPGGQASGRASYEQYF.

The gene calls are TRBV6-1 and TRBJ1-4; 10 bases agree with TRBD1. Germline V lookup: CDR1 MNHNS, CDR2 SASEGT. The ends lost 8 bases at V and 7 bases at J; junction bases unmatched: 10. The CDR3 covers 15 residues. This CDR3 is CASGRQGAIGEKLFF. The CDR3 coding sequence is TGTGCCAGCGGTAGACAGGGGGCTATAGGTGAAAAACTGTTTTTT.

The CDR3 coding sequence is TGTGCCAGCAGCCCCTGGAGGGGCTTGGGGGGCACAGATACGCAGTATTTT. Translated, it gives CASSPWRGLGGTDTQYF. This chain links TRBV5-4 with TRBJ2-3; D possibly corresponds to TRBD2 (6 bases). V was clipped by 4 bases and J by 1 base, with 19 bases between them. The germline V gene encodes CDR1 SGHNT and CDR2 YYREEE (reference sequence). The CDR3 has 17 residues.